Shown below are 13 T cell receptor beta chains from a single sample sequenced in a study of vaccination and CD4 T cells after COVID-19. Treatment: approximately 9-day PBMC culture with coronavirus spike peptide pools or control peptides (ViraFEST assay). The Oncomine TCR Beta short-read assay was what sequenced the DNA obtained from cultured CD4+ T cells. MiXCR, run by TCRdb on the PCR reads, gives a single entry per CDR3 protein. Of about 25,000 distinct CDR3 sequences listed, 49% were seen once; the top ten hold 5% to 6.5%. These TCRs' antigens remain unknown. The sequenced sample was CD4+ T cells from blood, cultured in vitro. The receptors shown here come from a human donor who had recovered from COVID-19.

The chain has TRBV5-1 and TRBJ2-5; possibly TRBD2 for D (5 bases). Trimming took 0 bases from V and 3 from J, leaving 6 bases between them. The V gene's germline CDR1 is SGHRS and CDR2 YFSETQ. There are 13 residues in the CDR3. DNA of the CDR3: TGCGCCAGCAGCTTGGCGGGAAAAGAGACCCAGTACTTC. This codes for CASSLAGKETQYF.

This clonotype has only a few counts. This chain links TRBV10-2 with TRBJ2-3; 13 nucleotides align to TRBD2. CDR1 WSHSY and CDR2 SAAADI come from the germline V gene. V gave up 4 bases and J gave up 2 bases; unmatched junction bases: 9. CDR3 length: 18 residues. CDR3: CASSGAGTSGEFTDTQYF. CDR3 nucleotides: TGCGCCAGCAGTGGGGCCGGGACTAGCGGGGAATTCACAGATACGCAGTATTTT.

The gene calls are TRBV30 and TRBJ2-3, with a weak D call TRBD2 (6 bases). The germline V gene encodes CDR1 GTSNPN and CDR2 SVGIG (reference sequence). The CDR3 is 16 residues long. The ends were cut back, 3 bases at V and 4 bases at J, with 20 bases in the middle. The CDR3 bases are TGTGCCTGGAGGGCCGGATGGTCGGGAGCCCCAGATACGCAGTATTTT. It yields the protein CAWRAGWSGAPDTQYF.

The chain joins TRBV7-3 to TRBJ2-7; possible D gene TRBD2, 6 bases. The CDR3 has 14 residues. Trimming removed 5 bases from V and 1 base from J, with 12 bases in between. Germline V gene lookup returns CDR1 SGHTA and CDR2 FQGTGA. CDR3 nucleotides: TGTGCCAGCAGCCCGGGAGCGTCATCCTACGAGCAGTACTTC. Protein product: CASSPGASSYEQYF.

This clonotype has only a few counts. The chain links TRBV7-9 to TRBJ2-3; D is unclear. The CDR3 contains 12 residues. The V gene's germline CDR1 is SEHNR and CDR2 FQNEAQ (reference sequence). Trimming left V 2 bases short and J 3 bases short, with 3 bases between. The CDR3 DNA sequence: TGTGCCAGCAGCTTACGAACAGATACGCAGTATTTT. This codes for CASSLRTDTQYF.

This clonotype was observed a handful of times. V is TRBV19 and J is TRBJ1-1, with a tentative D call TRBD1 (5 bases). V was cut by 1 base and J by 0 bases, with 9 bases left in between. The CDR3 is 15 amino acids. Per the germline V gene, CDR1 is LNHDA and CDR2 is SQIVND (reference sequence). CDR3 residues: CASSIVPGMNTEAFF. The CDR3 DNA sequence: TGTGCCAGTAGTATAGTTCCAGGGATGAACACTGAAGCTTTCTTT.

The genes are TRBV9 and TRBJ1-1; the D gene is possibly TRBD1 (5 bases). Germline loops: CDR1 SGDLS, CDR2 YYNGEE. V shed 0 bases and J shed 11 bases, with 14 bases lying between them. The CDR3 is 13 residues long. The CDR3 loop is CASSVEGSRGAFF. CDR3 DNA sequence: TGTGCCAGCAGCGTAGAGGGTTCGAGGGGCGCTTTCTTT.

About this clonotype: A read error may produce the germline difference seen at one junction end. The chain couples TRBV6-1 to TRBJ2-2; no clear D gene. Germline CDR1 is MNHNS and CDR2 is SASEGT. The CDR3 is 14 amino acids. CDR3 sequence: CAISESSSDGELFF. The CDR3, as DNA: TGTGCCATCAGTGAGTCGTCTAGTGACGGGGAGCTGTTTTTT.

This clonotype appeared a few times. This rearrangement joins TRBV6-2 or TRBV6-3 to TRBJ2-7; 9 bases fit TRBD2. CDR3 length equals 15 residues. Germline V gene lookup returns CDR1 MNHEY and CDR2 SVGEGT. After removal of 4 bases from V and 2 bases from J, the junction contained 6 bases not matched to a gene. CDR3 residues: CASSLGSGRTYEQYF. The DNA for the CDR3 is TGTGCCAGCAGTTTAGGAAGCGGGAGGACCTACGAGCAGTACTTC.

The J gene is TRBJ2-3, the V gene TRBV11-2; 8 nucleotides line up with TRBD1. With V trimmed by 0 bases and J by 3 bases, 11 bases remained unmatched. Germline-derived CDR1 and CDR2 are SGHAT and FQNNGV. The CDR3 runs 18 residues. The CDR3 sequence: CASSLDPDRVRPTDTQYF. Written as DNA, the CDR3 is TGTGCCAGCAGCTTAGATCCGGACAGGGTAAGACCGACAGATACGCAGTATTTT.

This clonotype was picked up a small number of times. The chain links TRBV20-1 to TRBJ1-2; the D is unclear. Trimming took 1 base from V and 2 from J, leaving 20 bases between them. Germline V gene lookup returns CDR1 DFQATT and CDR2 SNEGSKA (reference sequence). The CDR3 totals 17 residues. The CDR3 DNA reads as TGCAGTGCTAGAGGCGGGTCCGGCCGGCGACCAAACTATGGCTACACCTTC. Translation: CSARGGSGRRPNYGYTF.

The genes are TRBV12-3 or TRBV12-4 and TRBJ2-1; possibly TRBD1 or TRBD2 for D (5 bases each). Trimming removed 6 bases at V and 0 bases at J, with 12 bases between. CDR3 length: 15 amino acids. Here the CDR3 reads CASRPRGNSYNEQFF. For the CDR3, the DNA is TGTGCCAGCAGACCTCGGGGCAACTCCTACAATGAGCAGTTCTTC.

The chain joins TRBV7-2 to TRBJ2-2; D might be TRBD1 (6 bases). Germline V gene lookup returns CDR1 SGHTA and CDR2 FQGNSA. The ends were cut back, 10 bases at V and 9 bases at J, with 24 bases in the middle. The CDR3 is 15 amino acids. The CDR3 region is CATHRTLGAGRELFF. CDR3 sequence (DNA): TGTGCCACCCATCGGACGCTGGGGGCAGGGAGGGAGCTGTTTTTT.